This T cell receptor (beta chain) came from a study of T cell responses to AZD1222 COVID-19 vaccine. Only in-frame clones appear in the TCRdb table, and some are missing; sequencing was by immunoSEQ multiplex PCR. The sample holds 90,000 to 120,000 clones; around nine tenths are singletons and the top ten take less than 6%. Germline loops: CDR1 LNHDA, CDR2 SQIVND (reference sequence). Trimming shortened V by 7 bases and J by 6 bases, and 9 bases separated the two germline ends. There are 12 residues in the CDR3. This rearrangement joins TRBV19 to TRBJ2-2, with D perhaps TRBD2 (7 bases). The material was peripheral blood, obtained 28 days after the second AZD1222 dose. This clonotype was obtained from an adult who received the AZD1222 COVID-19 vaccine. This CDR3 reads CASKGGAGELFF. The DNA for the CDR3 is TGTGCCAGTAAGGGGGGGGCCGGGGAGCTGTTTTTT.